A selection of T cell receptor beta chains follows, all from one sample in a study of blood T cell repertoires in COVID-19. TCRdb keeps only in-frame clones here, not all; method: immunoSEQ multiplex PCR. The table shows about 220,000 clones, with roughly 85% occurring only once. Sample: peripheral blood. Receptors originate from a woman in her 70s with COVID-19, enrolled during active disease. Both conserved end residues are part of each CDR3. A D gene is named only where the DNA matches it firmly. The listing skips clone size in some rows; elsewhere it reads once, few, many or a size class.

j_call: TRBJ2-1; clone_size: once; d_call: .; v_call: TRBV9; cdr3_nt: TGTGCCAGCAGCGCCGGGTTTAATGAGCAGTTCTTC; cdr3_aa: CASSAGFNEQFF
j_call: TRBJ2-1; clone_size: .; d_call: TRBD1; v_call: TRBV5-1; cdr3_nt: TGCGCCAGCAGCTTGGCCCTGGGACAGGGACACAATGAGCAGTTCTTC; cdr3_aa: CASSLALGQGHNEQFF
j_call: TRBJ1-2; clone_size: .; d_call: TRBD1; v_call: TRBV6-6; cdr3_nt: TGTGCCAGCAGGAGGGACAGGGGGCCCGGTGGCTACACCTTC; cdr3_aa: CASRRDRGPGGYTF
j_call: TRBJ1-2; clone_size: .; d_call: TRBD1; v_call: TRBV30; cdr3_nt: TGTGCCTGGAGTGAAGGGGGCGAAGCTGGCTACACCTTC; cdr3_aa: CAWSEGGEAGYTF
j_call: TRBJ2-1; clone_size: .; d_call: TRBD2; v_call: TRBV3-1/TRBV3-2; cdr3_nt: TGTGCCAGCAGTATCGGGACTAGCGCTTACAATGAGCAGTTCTTC; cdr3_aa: CASSIGTSAYNEQFF
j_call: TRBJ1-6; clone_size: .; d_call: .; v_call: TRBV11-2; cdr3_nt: TGTGCCAGCAGGCCTCCTGGAAAGACACCCAATTCACCCCTCCACTTT; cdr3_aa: CASRPPGKTPNSPLHF
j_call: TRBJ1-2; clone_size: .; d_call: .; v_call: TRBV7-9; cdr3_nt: TGTGCCAGCAGCTTAGAGGGAGCAGTAACTAACTATGGCTACACCTTC; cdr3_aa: CASSLEGAVTNYGYTF
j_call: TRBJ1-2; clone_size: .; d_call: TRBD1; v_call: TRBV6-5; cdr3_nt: TGTGCCAGCAGCCAAGACAGGGAGGTGGGTGGCTACACCTTC; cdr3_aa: CASSQDREVGGYTF
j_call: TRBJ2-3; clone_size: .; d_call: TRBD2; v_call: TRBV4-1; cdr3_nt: TGCGCCAGCAGCCGATTTACTAGCGGGGGGGCCACAGATACGCAGTATTTT; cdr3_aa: CASSRFTSGGATDTQYF
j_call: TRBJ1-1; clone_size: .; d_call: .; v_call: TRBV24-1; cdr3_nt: TGTGCCACCAGTGATTTGGGAGGAGCTGAAGCTTTCTTT; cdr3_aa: CATSDLGGAEAFF
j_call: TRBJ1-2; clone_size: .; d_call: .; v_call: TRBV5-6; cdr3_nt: TGTGCCAGCAGCTTATTAATAAGTCCTACTAACTATGGCTACACCTTC; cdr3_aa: CASSLLISPTNYGYTF
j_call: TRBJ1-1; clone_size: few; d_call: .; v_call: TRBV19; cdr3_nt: TGTGCCAGTAGTATTGGGCAGAGTGAAGCTTTCTTT; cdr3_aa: CASSIGQSEAFF
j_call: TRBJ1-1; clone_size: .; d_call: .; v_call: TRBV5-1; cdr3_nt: TGCGCCAGCAGTCATAGCGGGGACACTGAAGCTTTCTTT; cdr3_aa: CASSHSGDTEAFF
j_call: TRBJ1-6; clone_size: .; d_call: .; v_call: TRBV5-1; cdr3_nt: TGCGCCAGCAGCCCCGGACACGGGGGAAATTCACCCCTCCACTTT; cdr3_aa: CASSPGHGGNSPLHF
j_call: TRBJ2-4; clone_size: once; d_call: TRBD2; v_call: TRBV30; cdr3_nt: TGTGCCTGGAGTGTACGTGACATCAGGACTAGCGGGTTTCCTCACATAGCCAAAAACATTCAGTACTTC; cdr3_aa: CAWSVRDIRTSGFPHIAKNIQYF
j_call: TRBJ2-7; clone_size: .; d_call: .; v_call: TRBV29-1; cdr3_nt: TGCAGCGTTCACCCCGACGGGAGATCTTACGAGCAGTACTTC; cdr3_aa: CSVHPDGRSYEQYF
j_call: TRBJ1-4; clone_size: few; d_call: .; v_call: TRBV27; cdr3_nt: TGTGCCAGCAGTTTTGGTCAGGAAAATGAAAAACTGTTTTTT; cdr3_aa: CASSFGQENEKLFF
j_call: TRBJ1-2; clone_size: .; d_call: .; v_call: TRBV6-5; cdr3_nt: TGTGCCAGCAGTTGGAGTTGGGGGGGCTCCTATGGCTACACCTTC; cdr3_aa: CASSWSWGGSYGYTF
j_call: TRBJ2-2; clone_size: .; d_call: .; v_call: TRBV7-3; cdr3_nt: TGTGCCAGCAGCCCCGCCGGAGGTTCTCGGGAGCTGTTTTTT; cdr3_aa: CASSPAGGSRELFF
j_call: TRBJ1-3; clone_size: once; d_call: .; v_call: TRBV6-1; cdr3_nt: TGTGCCAGCAGTGAACTCGGAGGGCAATTCGGAAACACCATATATTTT; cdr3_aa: CASSELGGQFGNTIYF
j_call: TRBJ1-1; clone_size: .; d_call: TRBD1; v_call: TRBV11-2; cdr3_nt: TGTGCCAGCAGCGCAGGGGGCGTAATAACTGAAGCTTTCTTT; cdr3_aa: CASSAGGVITEAFF
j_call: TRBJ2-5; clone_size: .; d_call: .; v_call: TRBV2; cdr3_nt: TGTGCCAGCAGTGTCTTTATACAAGAGACCCAGTACTTC; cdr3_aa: CASSVFIQETQYF
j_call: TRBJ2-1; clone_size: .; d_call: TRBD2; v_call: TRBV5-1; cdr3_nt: TGCGCCAGCAGCCCATTAGCGGGAGCAAACAATGAGCAGTTCTTC; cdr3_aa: CASSPLAGANNEQFF
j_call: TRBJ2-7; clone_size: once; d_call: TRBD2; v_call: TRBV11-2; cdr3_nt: TGTGCCAGCAGGTGGACTAGCGGGGGGACGAATACCTACGAGCAGTACTTC; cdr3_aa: CASRWTSGGTNTYEQYF
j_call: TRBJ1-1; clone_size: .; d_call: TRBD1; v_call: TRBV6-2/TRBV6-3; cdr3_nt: TGTGCCAGCAGTTACCCCCTGGACAGGGTTGACACTGAAGCTTTCTTT; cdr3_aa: CASSYPLDRVDTEAFF
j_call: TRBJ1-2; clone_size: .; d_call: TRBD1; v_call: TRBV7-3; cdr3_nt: TGTGCCAGCAGCTCCCGGGACAGGGGGCAGTACTATGGCTACACCTTC; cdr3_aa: CASSSRDRGQYYGYTF
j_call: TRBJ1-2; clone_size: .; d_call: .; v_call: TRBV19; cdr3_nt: TGTGCCAGTAGTATACCCGGGACTCTCTATGGCTACACCTTC; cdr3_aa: CASSIPGTLYGYTF
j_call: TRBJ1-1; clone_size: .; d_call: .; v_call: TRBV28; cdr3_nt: TGTGCCAGCATCACCACGGGACTGGTAAGAGAAGCTTTCTTT; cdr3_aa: CASITTGLVREAFF
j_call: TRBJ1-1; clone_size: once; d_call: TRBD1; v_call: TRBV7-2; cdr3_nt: TGTGCCAGCAGCCCCGGACAGGCGAACACTGAAGCTTTCTTT; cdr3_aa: CASSPGQANTEAFF
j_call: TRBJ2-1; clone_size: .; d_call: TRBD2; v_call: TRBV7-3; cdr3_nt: TGTGCCAGCAGCTCGGGACTAGCGGGAGATAATGAGCAGTTCTTC; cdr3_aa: CASSSGLAGDNEQFF
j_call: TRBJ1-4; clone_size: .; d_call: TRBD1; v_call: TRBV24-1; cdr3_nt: TGTGCCACCAGCCTCGGACAGGGGGAAAAACTGTTTTTT; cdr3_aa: CATSLGQGEKLFF
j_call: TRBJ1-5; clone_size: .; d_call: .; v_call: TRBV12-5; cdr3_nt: TGTGCTACCATCCCCCGGGACCCGGGGGGCAATCAGCCCCAGCATTTT; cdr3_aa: CATIPRDPGGNQPQHF
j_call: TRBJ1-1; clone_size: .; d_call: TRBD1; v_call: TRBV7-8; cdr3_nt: TGTGCCAGCAGCGCCCAGGGGGCAGGCACTGAAGCTTTCTTT; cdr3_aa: CASSAQGAGTEAFF
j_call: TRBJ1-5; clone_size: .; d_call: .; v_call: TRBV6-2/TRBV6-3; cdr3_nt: TGTGCCAGCAGTTACTTGGCGGGGGCTTCAAATCAGCCCCAGCATTTT; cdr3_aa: CASSYLAGASNQPQHF
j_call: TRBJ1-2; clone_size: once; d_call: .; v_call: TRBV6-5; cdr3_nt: TGTGCCAGCAGCGCCCTTGGACAGAACTATGGCTACACCTTC; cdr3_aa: CASSALGQNYGYTF
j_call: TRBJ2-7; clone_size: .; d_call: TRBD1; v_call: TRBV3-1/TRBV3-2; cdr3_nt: TGTGCCAGCAGCCAACTATCGACAGGGAGCGAGCAGTACTTC; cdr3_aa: CASSQLSTGSEQYF
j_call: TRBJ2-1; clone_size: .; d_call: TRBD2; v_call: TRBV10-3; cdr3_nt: TGTGCCATCAGTGAGCACCTAGCGGGTGGCTCCTACAATGAGCAGTTCTTC; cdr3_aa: CAISEHLAGGSYNEQFF
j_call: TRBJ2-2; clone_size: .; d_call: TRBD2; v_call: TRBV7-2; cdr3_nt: TGTGCCAGCAGCCGCCTGCGGGAGGGTTATACGAACACCGGGGAGCTGTTTTTT; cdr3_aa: CASSRLREGYTNTGELFF
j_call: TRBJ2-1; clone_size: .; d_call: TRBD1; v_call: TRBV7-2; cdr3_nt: TGTGCCAGCAGCTGGGCCGGGACAGGGGTCCACAATGAGCAGTTCTTC; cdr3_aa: CASSWAGTGVHNEQFF
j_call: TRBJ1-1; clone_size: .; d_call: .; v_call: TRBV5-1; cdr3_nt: TGCGCCAGCAGCTTCCAGGGGTCGGAGAACACTGAAGCTTTCTTT; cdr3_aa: CASSFQGSENTEAFF
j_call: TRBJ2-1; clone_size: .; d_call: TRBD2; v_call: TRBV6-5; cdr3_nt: TGTGCCAGCAGTTACTCGAGCGGGAGAGGGGGGAATGAGCAGTTCTTC; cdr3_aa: CASSYSSGRGGNEQFF
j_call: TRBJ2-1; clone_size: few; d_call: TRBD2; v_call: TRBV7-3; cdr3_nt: TGTGCCAGCAGCTTATCGATCGCTGGACTAGCGGGGAGTGAGCAGTTCTTC; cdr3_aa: CASSLSIAGLAGSEQFF
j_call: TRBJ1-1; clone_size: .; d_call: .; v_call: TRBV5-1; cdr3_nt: TGCGCCAGCAGTCGAGAGAGGGCCTTGAACACTGAAGCTTTCTTT; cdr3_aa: CASSRERALNTEAFF
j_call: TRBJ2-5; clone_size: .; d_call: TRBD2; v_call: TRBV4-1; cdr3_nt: TGCGCCAGCAGCCAAGCTGCGGGGGGGCTTAAGACCCAGTACTTC; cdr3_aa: CASSQAAGGLKTQYF
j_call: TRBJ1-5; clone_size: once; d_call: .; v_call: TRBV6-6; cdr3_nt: TGTGCCAGCAGCGAGCTAAACAGTAGCAATCAGCCCCAGCATTTT; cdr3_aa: CASSELNSSNQPQHF
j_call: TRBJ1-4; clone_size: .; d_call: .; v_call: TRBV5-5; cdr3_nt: TGTGCCAGCAGCTTTCTCGGGGAGGGTAATGAAAAACTGTTTTTT; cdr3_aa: CASSFLGEGNEKLFF
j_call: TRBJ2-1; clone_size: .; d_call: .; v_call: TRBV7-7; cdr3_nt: TGTGCTAGCAGCTTAGATGGAGGGGACTTCAATGAGCAGTTCTTC; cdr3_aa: CASSLDGGDFNEQFF
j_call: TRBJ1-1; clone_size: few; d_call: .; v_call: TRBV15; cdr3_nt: TGTGCCACCAGCAGAGGTGGAGGGAATAGTGGTGAAGCTTTCTTT; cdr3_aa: CATSRGGGNSGEAFF
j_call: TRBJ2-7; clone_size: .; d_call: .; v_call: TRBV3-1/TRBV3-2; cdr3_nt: TGTGCCAGCAGCCAAACAGGGAGAACGGCCTACGAGCAGTACTTC; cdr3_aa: CASSQTGRTAYEQYF
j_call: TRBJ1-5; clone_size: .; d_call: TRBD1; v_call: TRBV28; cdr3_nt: TGTGCCAGCACCTCTGCTGGGACAGCCCTCCTCAATCAGCCCCAGCATTTT; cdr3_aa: CASTSAGTALLNQPQHF